A selection of T cell receptor beta chains follows, all from one sample in a study of shared clonotypes between healthy human individuals. TCRdb's table, derived via immunoSEQ multiplex PCR, lists solely in-frame clones and lacks some. This sample has about 470,000 clones, with 70% to 80% found just once. What was sequenced was PBMCs. These receptors were taken from a woman aged 40 to 50 in good health. Some clones in this sample may be carry-over from other donors' samples. The CDR3 runs from the conserved cysteine through the conserved F or W. The order of the fields is J gene, D gene, clone size, V gene, CDR3 protein, CDR3 DNA. The D gene is left open where the match is weak. The size entry is marked missing in some rows and otherwise reads once, few, many or a size class.

J gene: TRBJ2-6
D gene: .
clone size: .
V gene: TRBV30
CDR3 protein: CAWSEVSGANVLTF
CDR3 DNA: TGTGCCTGGAGTGAGGTCTCTGGGGCCAACGTCCTGACTTTC

J gene: TRBJ2-1
D gene: .
clone size: .
V gene: TRBV28
CDR3 protein: CASRWGRWDEQFF
CDR3 DNA: TGTGCCAGCAGGTGGGGACGGTGGGATGAGCAGTTCTTC

J gene: TRBJ2-5
D gene: .
clone size: once
V gene: TRBV18
CDR3 protein: CASSPSGVETQYF
CDR3 DNA: TGTGCCAGCTCACCATCAGGGGTGGAGACCCAGTACTTC

J gene: TRBJ2-2
D gene: .
clone size: many
V gene: TRBV27
CDR3 protein: CASSLVVGGELFF
CDR3 DNA: TGTGCCAGCAGTTTGGTCGTTGGCGGGGAGCTGTTTTTT

J gene: TRBJ2-3
D gene: .
clone size: .
V gene: TRBV19
CDR3 protein: CASSIGDWGADTQYF
CDR3 DNA: TGTGCCAGTAGTATAGGCGACTGGGGGGCCGATACGCAGTATTTT

J gene: TRBJ2-7
D gene: TRBD2
clone size: .
V gene: TRBV7-2
CDR3 protein: CASSFRVAGDYEQYF
CDR3 DNA: TGTGCCAGCAGCTTTAGGGTAGCGGGGGACTACGAGCAGTACTTC

J gene: TRBJ1-2
D gene: .
clone size: few
V gene: TRBV28
CDR3 protein: CASSPLGGYGYTF
CDR3 DNA: TGTGCCAGCAGCCCCTTAGGGGGCTATGGCTACACCTTC

J gene: TRBJ2-1
D gene: TRBD2
clone size: .
V gene: TRBV13
CDR3 protein: CASSPPATSGMANEQFF
CDR3 DNA: TGTGCCAGCAGCCCTCCCGCGACTAGCGGGATGGCGAATGAGCAGTTCTTC

J gene: TRBJ2-5
D gene: .
clone size: .
V gene: TRBV10-3
CDR3 protein: CAIRTGTQETQYF
CDR3 DNA: TGTGCCATCAGGACAGGCACGCAAGAGACCCAGTACTTC

J gene: TRBJ1-1
D gene: TRBD1
clone size: few
V gene: TRBV11-2
CDR3 protein: CASSFGQGGHTEAFF
CDR3 DNA: TGTGCCAGCAGCTTCGGACAGGGGGGTCACACTGAAGCTTTCTTT

J gene: TRBJ1-1
D gene: .
clone size: .
V gene: TRBV7-8
CDR3 protein: CASSLSTYSPEAFF
CDR3 DNA: TGTGCCAGCAGCTTATCTACATATTCCCCTGAAGCTTTCTTT

J gene: TRBJ1-1
D gene: .
clone size: few
V gene: TRBV5-1
CDR3 protein: CASSFSGTEAFF
CDR3 DNA: TGCGCCAGCAGCTTTTCCGGGACTGAAGCTTTCTTT

J gene: TRBJ2-1
D gene: .
clone size: .
V gene: TRBV18
CDR3 protein: CASSPPNYNEQFF
CDR3 DNA: TGTGCCAGCTCACCCCCAAATTACAATGAGCAGTTCTTC

J gene: TRBJ2-1
D gene: TRBD2
clone size: .
V gene: TRBV7-9
CDR3 protein: CASSLGLAGAPYEQFF
CDR3 DNA: TGTGCCAGCAGCTTAGGGCTAGCGGGAGCGCCATACGAGCAGTTCTTC

J gene: TRBJ2-7
D gene: TRBD1
clone size: .
V gene: TRBV2
CDR3 protein: CASKAGQGMAYEQYF
CDR3 DNA: TGTGCCAGCAAGGCCGGACAGGGGATGGCCTACGAGCAGTACTTC

J gene: TRBJ2-7
D gene: TRBD1
clone size: .
V gene: TRBV4-2
CDR3 protein: CASSPQIGWGQGTNEQYF
CDR3 DNA: TGTGCCAGCAGCCCACAAATCGGGTGGGGACAGGGTACCAACGAGCAGTACTTC

J gene: TRBJ2-1
D gene: .
clone size: .
V gene: TRBV28
CDR3 protein: CASSLSFHNEQFF
CDR3 DNA: TGTGCCAGCAGTTTATCCTTCCACAATGAGCAGTTCTTC

J gene: TRBJ1-1
D gene: .
clone size: .
V gene: TRBV7-8
CDR3 protein: CASSESATTEAFF
CDR3 DNA: TGTGCCAGCAGCGAATCGGCCACCACTGAAGCTTTCTTT

J gene: TRBJ1-1
D gene: .
clone size: .
V gene: TRBV6-1
CDR3 protein: CASSSGRLTEAFF
CDR3 DNA: TGTGCCAGCAGTTCGGGACGGCTCACTGAAGCTTTCTTT

J gene: TRBJ2-2
D gene: TRBD2
clone size: .
V gene: TRBV2
CDR3 protein: CASSGLAGGTGELFF
CDR3 DNA: TGTGCCAGCAGTGGTCTAGCGGGAGGTACCGGGGAGCTGTTTTTT

J gene: TRBJ1-2
D gene: .
clone size: .
V gene: TRBV6-6
CDR3 protein: CASRHPIDRNYGYTF
CDR3 DNA: TGTGCCAGCAGACATCCGATCGACAGAAACTATGGCTACACCTTC

J gene: TRBJ2-7
D gene: TRBD2
clone size: .
V gene: TRBV18
CDR3 protein: CASSPGISGASYEQYF
CDR3 DNA: TGTGCCAGCTCACCAGGGATTAGCGGGGCCTCCTACGAGCAGTACTTC